This TCR beta chain was captured by sequencing in a study of T cell changes during pregnancy in multiple sclerosis. Profiling relied on immunoSEQ multiplex PCR, and the TCRdb table lists in-frame clones only, not all of them. Altogether 40,000 to 55,000 clones are present, around nine tenths being singletons, with the ten largest covering 0.37%. Germline V CDR1 and CDR2: LNHDA, SQIVND (reference sequence). The CDR3 sequence is 13 residues long. With V trimmed by 7 bases and J by 4 bases, 4 bases remained unmatched. The sample consisted of CD4+ T cells from peripheral blood mononuclear cells, taken before pregnancy. This TCR came from a female donor with multiple sclerosis, enrolled in a pregnancy study. The chain has TRBV19 and TRBJ2-3; TRBD2 matches 8 bases. The CDR3 coding sequence is TGTGCCAGTACCTCAGCGGGAGCAGATACGCAGTATTTT. Protein sequence: CASTSAGADTQYF.